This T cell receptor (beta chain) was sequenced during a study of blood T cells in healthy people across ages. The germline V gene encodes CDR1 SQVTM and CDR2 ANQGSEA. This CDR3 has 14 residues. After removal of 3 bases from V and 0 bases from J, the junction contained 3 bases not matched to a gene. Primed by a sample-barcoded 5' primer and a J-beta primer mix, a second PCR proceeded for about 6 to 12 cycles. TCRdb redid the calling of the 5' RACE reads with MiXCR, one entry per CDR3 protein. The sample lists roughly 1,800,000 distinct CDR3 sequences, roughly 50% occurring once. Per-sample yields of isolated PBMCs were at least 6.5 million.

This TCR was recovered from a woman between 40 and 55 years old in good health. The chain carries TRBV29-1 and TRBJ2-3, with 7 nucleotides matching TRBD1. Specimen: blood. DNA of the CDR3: TGCAGCGTTGATCGCAGGGGGAGCACAGATACGCAGTATTTT. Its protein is CSVDRRGSTDTQYF.